The sequence of this T cell receptor beta chain was determined in a study of human T cells and chemical hapten exposure. Study-wide background: Patients were given diphenylcyclopropenone on the scalp weekly across the approximately 24-week study. The patient population, which was mostly female, had alopecia areata, totalis or universalis.

Overall study findings and caveats: The count of PT1 expanded TCRs correlated positively with patch test score.

The time point is: patch test 1, 2 weeks after DPC sensitization. As for treatment: therapeutic diphenylcyclopropenone sensitization with weekly scalp DPC. In its sample, this clonotype was seen many times. Its antigen is still unknown. The CDR3 sequence is 12 residues long. Germline V CDR1 and CDR2: SGHVS, FNYEAQ. The ends were cut back, 6 bases at V and 2 bases at J, with 7 bases in the middle. Single cDNA molecules in the library carried unique molecular identifiers attached during preparation. A single record per CDR3 protein comes from TCRdb applying MiXCR to the RACE reads. The repertoire includes about 70,000 distinct CDR3 sequences, approximately 9.8% of them detected once, and about 3.1% sits in the top ten.

Sequencing was performed on whole blood, taken in connection with sensitization to the hapten diphenylcyclopropenone (DPC). This receptor was identified in a woman in her thirties or forties with alopecia areata. Some clones in this sample may be carry-over from other donors' samples. J is TRBJ1-1 and V is TRBV7-6; no clear D gene. CDR3 nucleotides: TGTGCCAGCAGTCGCATAAACACTGAAGCTTTCTTT. Its protein product is CASSRINTEAFF.